This entry lists 10 T cell receptor beta chains sequenced from one sample in a study of T-cell memory formation after mild COVID-19. One entry per CDR3 protein, called by TCRdb with MiXCR from the 5' RACE reads. Here the sample spans about 400,000 distinct CDR3 sequences, less than 25% being singletons. Sequenced input: PBMCs or a T cell subset sorted from them (not recorded which). The receptors stem from an adult woman who had mild COVID-19 (a few samples of this study predate the infection). Cell type and time point are not known.

The chain links TRBV7-6 to TRBJ2-1, with 8 bases that match TRBD2. Germline V gene lookup returns CDR1 SGHVS and CDR2 FNYEAQ. Germline trimming cut 5 bases from V and 0 bases from J; bases unmatched to any gene: 6. This CDR3 is built from 16 residues. In DNA form, the CDR3 reads TGTGCCAGCAGCATCCTAGCGGGTGGCTCCTACAATGAGCAGTTCTTC. This gives the protein CASSILAGGSYNEQFF.

This clonotype was observed a handful of times. The gene calls are TRBV24-1 and TRBJ1-1; a possible D gene is TRBD1 (6 bases). There are 15 residues in the CDR3. Germline CDR1 is KGHDR and CDR2 is SFDVKD. The ends were cut back, 5 bases at V and 2 bases at J, with 14 bases in the middle. CDR3 nucleotides: TGTGCCACCAGTGGAGGACAGCTTGGAAACACTGAAGCTTTCTTT. Its protein is CATSGGQLGNTEAFF.

V is TRBV7-3 and J is TRBJ1-1, with TRBD1 as a possible D gene (5 bases). V lost 5 bases and J lost 2, with 12 bases in between. In germline, CDR1 is SGHTA, CDR2 FQGTGA. The CDR3 spans 14 residues. The CDR3 is CASSPGSSNTEAFF. Written as DNA, the CDR3 is TGTGCCAGCAGCCCAGGGTCCTCTAACACTGAAGCTTTCTTT. Full variable domain (outside the CDR3, taken from reference TRBV7-3 and TRBJ1-1): GAGVSQTPSNKVTEKGKYVELRCDPISGHTALYWYRQSLGQGPEFLIYFQGTGAADDSGLPNDRFFAVRPEGSVSTLKIQRTERGDSAVYLCASSPGSSNTEAFFGQGTRLTVV.

This sequence joins TRBV5-1 and TRBJ2-3; D possibly matches TRBD1 or TRBD2 (5 bases each). The CDR3 contains 14 residues. V was shortened by 1 base and J by 4 bases, with 10 bases between the two germline ends. The germline gives CDR1 SGHRS, CDR2 YFSETQ. CDR3 sequence (DNA): TGCGCCAGCAGCTTGCGAAGGGACCCAGATACGCAGTATTTT. Protein sequence: CASSLRRDPDTQYF.

This chain uses TRBV5-1 with TRBJ2-7; D is ambiguous. Trimming took off 0 bases at V and 2 bases at J, with 9 bases between the two ends. Per the germline V gene, CDR1 is SGHRS and CDR2 is YFSETQ. This CDR3 comprises 14 residues. CDR3 in amino acids: CASSLETNTYEQYF. The CDR3 nucleotides read TGCGCCAGCAGCTTGGAGACAAATACCTACGAGCAGTACTTC.

This clonotype has just a few counts. This rearrangement joins TRBV18 to TRBJ2-1, with D unclear. CDR3 size: 13 residues. Trimming left V 0 bases short and J 5 bases short, with 5 bases between. From germline, CDR1 is KGHSH and CDR2 LQKENI. The CDR3 loop is CASSPPDNNEQFF. CDR3 DNA sequence: TGTGCCAGCTCACCACCCGACAACAATGAGCAGTTCTTC.

This chain uses TRBV7-9 with TRBJ2-3; D is ambiguous. Per the germline V gene, CDR1 is SEHNR and CDR2 is FQNEAQ (reference sequence). Deletions cut 1 base from V and 5 bases from J, with 13 bases between. The CDR3 is made up of 15 amino acids. Here the CDR3 DNA reads TGTGCCAGCAGCTTAGGGGCTAGTCATGGAGATACGCAGTATTTT. Its translation is CASSLGASHGDTQYF.

The chain is built from TRBV24-1 and TRBJ2-3, with 7 bases matching TRBD1. CDR3 length: 14 amino acids. Trimming took 4 bases from V and 4 from J; bases not matched to a gene: 4. Germline CDR1 reads KGHDR; CDR2 reads SFDVKD. CDR3 sequence (DNA): TGTGCCACCAGTGAATACAGGGGAGCAGATACGCAGTATTTT. Its translation: CATSEYRGADTQYF.

This clonotype appeared a single time. The chain carries TRBV6-2 or TRBV6-3 and TRBJ2-1, with D perhaps matching TRBD2 (7 bases). The V end was cut by 4 bases, the J end by 5 bases, with 12 bases between. Germline V CDR1 and CDR2: MNHEY, SVGEGT. This CDR3 has 14 amino acids. In DNA, the CDR3 is TGTGCCAGCAGTTGGAGGGAGGGGGACAATGAGCAGTTCTTC. Amino acid sequence: CASSWREGDNEQFF.

The rearrangement uses TRBV12-3 or TRBV12-4 and TRBJ2-7; 7 positions agree with TRBD2. V was pared by 5 bases and J by 2 bases, with 9 bases of the junction left unmatched. The CDR3 spans 15 residues. CDR3 nucleotides: TGTGCCAGCAGTAGGAATCGAGCGGGAACCTACGAGCAGTACTTC. Translated, it gives CASSRNRAGTYEQYF.